Here is one TCR beta chain with its context. Germline values: CDR1 LNHDA, CDR2 SQIVND (reference sequence). Trimming removed 4 bases from V and 0 bases from J, with 10 bases in between. This CDR3 is 15 amino acids long. The Seattle patients, enrolled during active infection, were followed longitudinally. The sample belongs to a study of blood T cell repertoires in COVID-19. Study summary: Collection of acute and convalescent COVID-19 samples took place in the United States, Italy and Spain. PBMCs, B-cell-depleted T cells, or T cells provided the cDNA or gDNA that made up the material.

As handled by the study authors: By means of reference gene primer amplification, nucleated cell counts were estimated. Repertoires were generated with immunoSEQ multiplex PCR, while TCRdb's copy carries only in-frame clones and drops some. D and trimming come from the DNA, and the V and J calls and clone size come from that table. The data contain hundreds of thousands of clones, approximately 89% of them singletons. What was sequenced was peripheral blood. The receptor's source is a woman in her twenties or thirties with COVID-19, enrolled during active disease. The V gene is TRBV19, the J gene TRBJ1-5; D call uncertain. The CDR3 here is CASSTGGYSNQPQHF. In DNA form, the CDR3 reads TGTGCCAGTAGTACAGGAGGCTATAGCAATCAGCCCCAGCATTTT.